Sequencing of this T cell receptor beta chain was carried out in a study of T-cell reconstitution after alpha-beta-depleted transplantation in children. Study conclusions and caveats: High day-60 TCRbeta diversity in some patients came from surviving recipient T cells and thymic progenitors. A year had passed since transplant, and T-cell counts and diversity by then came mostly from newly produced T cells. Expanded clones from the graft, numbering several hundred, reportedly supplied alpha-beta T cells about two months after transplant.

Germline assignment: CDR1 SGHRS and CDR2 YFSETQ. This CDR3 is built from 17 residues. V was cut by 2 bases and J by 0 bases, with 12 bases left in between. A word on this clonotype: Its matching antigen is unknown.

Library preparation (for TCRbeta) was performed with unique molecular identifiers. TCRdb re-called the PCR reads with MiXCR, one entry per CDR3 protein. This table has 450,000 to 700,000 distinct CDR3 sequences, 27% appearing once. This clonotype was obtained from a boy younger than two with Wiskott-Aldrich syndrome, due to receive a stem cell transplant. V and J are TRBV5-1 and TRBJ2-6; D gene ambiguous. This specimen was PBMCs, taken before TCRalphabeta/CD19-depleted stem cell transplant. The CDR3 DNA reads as TGCGCCAGCAGCTTCGGCAGGTTGAGCTCTGGGGCCAACGTCCTGACTTTC. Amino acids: CASSFGRLSSGANVLTF.